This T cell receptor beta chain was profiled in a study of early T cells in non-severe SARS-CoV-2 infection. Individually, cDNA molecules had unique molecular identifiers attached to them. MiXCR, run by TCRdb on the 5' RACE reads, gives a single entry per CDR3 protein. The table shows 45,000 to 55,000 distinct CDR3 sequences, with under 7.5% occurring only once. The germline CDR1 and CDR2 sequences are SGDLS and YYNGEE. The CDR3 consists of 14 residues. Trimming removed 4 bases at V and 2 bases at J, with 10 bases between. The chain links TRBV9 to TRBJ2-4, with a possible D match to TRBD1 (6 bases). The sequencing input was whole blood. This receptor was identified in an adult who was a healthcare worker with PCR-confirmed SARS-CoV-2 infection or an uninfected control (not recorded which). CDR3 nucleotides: TGTGCCAGCAGCTTAGGGGGATCCAAAAACATTCAGTACTTC. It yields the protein CASSLGGSKNIQYF. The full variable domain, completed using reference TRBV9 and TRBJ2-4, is DSGVTQTPKHLITATGQRVTLRCSPRSGDLSVYWYQQSLDQGLQFLIQYYNGEERAKGNILERFSAQQFPDLHSELNLSSLELGDSALYFCASSLGGSKNIQYFGAGTRLSVL.